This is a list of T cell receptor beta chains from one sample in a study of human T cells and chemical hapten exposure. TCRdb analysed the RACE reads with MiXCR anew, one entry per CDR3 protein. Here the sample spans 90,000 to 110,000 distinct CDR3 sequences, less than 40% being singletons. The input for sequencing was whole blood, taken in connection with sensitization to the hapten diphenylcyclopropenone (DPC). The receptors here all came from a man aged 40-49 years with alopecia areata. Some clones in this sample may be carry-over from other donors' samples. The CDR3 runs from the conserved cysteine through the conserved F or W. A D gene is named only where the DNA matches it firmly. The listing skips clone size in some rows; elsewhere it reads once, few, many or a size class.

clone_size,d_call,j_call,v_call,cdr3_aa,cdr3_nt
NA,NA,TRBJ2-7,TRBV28,CATLGGGSTYEQYF,TGTGCCACCCTAGGGGGGGGGAGCACCTACGAGCAGTACTTC
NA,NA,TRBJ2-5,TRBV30,CAWSVFGTYQETQYF,TGTGCCTGGAGTGTTTTCGGGACTTACCAAGAGACCCAGTACTTC
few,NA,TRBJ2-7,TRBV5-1,CASSLEAGSSYEQYF,TGCGCCAGCAGCTTGGAGGCAGGAAGCTCCTACGAGCAGTACTTC
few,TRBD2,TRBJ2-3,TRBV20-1,CSARDPGVTSGRSTDTQYF,TGCAGTGCTAGAGATCCCGGGGTAACTAGCGGGAGGAGCACAGATACGCAGTATTTT
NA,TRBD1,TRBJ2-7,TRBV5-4,CASSYGTGTEQYF,TGTGCCAGCAGCTATGGGACAGGGACCGAGCAGTACTTC
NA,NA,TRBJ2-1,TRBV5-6,CASSSIGTGYNEQFF,TGTGCCAGCAGCTCGATAGGCACGGGATACAATGAGCAGTTCTTC
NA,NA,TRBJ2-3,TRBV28,CASSHPGTQYF,TGTGCCAGCAGCCACCCGGGTACGCAGTATTTT
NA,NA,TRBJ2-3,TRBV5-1,CASSLGQFTDTQYF,TGCGCCAGCAGCTTGGGCCAGTTCACAGATACGCAGTATTTT
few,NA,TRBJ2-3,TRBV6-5,CASSLSRNTDTQYF,TGTGCCAGCAGTTTGAGCCGAAACACAGATACGCAGTATTTT
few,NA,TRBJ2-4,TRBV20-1,CSNQVAKNIQYF,TGCAGCAATCAAGTAGCCAAAAACATTCAGTACTTC
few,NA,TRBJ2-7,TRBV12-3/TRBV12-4,CASSLSGRGLPYEQYF,TGTGCCAGCAGTTTATCTGGCAGAGGACTACCTTACGAGCAGTACTTC
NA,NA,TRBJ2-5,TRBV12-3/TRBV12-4,CASSLGSWRETQYF,TGTGCCAGCAGTTTAGGGTCGTGGAGGGAGACCCAGTACTTC
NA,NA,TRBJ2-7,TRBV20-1,CSARDTVTYEQYF,TGCAGTGCTAGAGATACAGTAACCTACGAGCAGTACTTC
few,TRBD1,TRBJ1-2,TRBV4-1,CASSQGQGAGGYTF,TGCGCCAGCAGCCAAGGACAGGGGGCTGGAGGCTACACCTTC
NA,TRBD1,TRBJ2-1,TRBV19,CASRPRQGGNEQFF,TGTGCCAGTAGGCCAAGACAGGGGGGGAATGAGCAGTTCTTC
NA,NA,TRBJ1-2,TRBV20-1,CSARGGGYGYTF,TGCAGTGCTAGAGGGGGCGGCTATGGCTACACCTTC
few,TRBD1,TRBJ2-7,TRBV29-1,CSGGQGYEQYF,TGCAGCGGGGGACAGGGGTACGAGCAGTACTTC
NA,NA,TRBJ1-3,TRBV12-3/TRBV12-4,CASSPQGGGNTIYF,TGTGCCAGCAGTCCACAGGGTGGAGGAAACACCATATATTTT
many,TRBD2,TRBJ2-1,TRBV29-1,CSVEAGAGGRDEQFF,TGCAGCGTTGAAGCGGGAGCGGGAGGTCGGGATGAGCAGTTCTTC
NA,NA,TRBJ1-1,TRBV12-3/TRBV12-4,CASSFTPGAEAFF,TGTGCCAGCAGTTTTACCCCGGGAGCTGAAGCTTTCTTT
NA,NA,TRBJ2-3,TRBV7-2,CASSLDPPDTQYF,TGTGCCAGCAGCTTAGACCCACCGGATACGCAGTATTTT
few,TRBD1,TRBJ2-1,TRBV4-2,CASSPRGQGGLEQFF,TGTGCCAGCAGCCCGAGAGGACAGGGGGGTTTGGAGCAGTTCTTC
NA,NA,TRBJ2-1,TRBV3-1,CASSQDLRDLGEQFF,TGTGCCAGCAGCCAAGACTTGCGGGATCTCGGTGAGCAGTTCTTC
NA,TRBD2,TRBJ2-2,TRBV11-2,CASSFLAGGTGELFF,TGTGCCAGCAGCTTTCTAGCGGGAGGGACCGGGGAGCTGTTTTTT
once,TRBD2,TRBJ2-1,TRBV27,CASSPGTSGNSYNEQFF,TGTGCCAGCAGTCCCGGGACTAGCGGGAACTCCTACAATGAGCAGTTCTTC
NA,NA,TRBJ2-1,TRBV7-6,CASSLDSALGRYRFGEQFF,TGTGCCAGCAGCTTAGATTCCGCCCTTGGTAGATACCGGTTCGGTGAGCAGTTCTTC
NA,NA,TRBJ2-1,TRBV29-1,CSVATSDEQFF,TGCAGCGTAGCTACATCCGATGAGCAGTTCTTC
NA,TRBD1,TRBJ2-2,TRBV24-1,CATSFSHPGQTTGELFF,TGTGCCACCAGTTTCTCCCACCCGGGACAGACCACCGGGGAGCTGTTTTTT
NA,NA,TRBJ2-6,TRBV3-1,CASSHSASSGANVLTF,TGTGCCAGCAGCCATAGCGCGAGCTCTGGGGCCAACGTCCTGACTTTC
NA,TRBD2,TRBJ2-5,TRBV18,CASSPPVLAGYQETQYF,TGTGCCAGCTCACCACCGGTTCTAGCGGGATACCAAGAGACCCAGTACTTC
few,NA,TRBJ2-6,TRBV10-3,CAISEDRTSGANVLTF,TGTGCCATCAGTGAGGACAGGACCTCTGGGGCCAACGTCCTGACTTTC
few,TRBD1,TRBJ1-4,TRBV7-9,CASSDGQGGFAEKLFF,TGTGCCAGCAGCGACGGACAGGGGGGCTTTGCTGAAAAACTGTTTTTT
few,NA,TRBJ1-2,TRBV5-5,CASSYGARAGGYTF,TGTGCCAGCAGCTATGGAGCCCGGGCAGGAGGCTACACCTTC
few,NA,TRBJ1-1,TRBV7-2,CASSLLREAFF,TGTGCCAGCAGCTTATTAAGAGAAGCTTTCTTT
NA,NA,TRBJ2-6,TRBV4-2,CASSQAGRRSGANVLTF,TGTGCCAGCAGCCAAGCCGGCCGGAGGTCTGGGGCCAACGTCCTGACTTTC
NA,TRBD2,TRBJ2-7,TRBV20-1,CSARVSLAGFYEQYF,TGCAGTGCTAGAGTTAGTCTAGCGGGATTCTACGAGCAGTACTTC
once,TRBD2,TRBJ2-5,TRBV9,CASSVGLAGGPVEETQYF,TGTGCCAGCAGCGTAGGACTAGCGGGAGGGCCGGTAGAAGAGACCCAGTACTTC
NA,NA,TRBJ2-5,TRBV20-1,CSARGGDFQETQYF,TGCAGTGCTAGAGGTGGGGACTTCCAAGAGACCCAGTACTTC
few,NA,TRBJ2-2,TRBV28,CASSPAGQPNTGELFF,TGTGCCAGCAGCCCCGCGGGACAGCCGAACACCGGGGAGCTGTTTTTT
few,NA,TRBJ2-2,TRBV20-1,CSARDRGGGTGELFF,TGCAGTGCTAGAGATCGGGGAGGTGGCACCGGGGAGCTGTTTTTT
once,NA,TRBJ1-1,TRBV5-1,CASSLGQENTEAFF,TGCGCCAGCAGCTTGGGCCAGGAGAACACTGAAGCTTTCTTT
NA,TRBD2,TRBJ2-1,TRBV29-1,CSVGLAGGQVGDEQFF,TGCAGCGTGGGACTAGCGGGAGGGCAAGTTGGGGATGAGCAGTTCTTC
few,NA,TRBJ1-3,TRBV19,CASGDYGNTIYF,TGTGCCAGTGGGGACTACGGAAACACCATATATTTT
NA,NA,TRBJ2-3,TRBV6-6,CASSSAGGLGPTDTQYF,TGTGCCAGCAGTTCCGCCGGAGGGTTAGGCCCCACAGATACGCAGTATTTT
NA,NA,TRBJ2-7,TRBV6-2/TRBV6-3,CASNLPPVREQYF,TGTGCCAGCAACCTGCCGCCCGTAAGAGAGCAGTACTTC
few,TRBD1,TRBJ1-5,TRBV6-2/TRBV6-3,CASSQSGTGGSNQPQHF,TGTGCCAGCAGCCAATCCGGGACAGGGGGCAGCAATCAGCCCCAGCATTTT
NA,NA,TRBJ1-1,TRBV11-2,CASSLERQGRSRAFF,TGTGCCAGCAGCTTAGAAAGGCAGGGAAGGAGTAGAGCTTTCTTT
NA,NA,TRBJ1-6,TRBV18,CASSPKSSYNSPLHF,TGTGCCAGCTCACCGAAGAGCTCCTATAATTCACCCCTCCACTTT
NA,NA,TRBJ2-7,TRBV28,CASTPGLSYEQYF,TGTGCCAGCACTCCGGGGCTCTCCTACGAGCAGTACTTC
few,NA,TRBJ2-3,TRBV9,CASSVGPGDIDTQYF,TGTGCCAGCAGCGTAGGTCCGGGAGACATAGATACGCAGTATTTT